Described below is a single T cell receptor beta chain sequence and its context. CDR1 and CDR2 (germline): LGHDT, YNNKEL (reference sequence). This CDR3 contains 15 residues. V lost 1 base to trimming and J lost 5 bases; unmatched junction nucleotides: 1. The data were taken from a study of control samples from healthy donors and cancer patients. Libraries were prepared by immunoSEQ multiplex PCR; TCRdb keeps only in-frame clonotypes and omits some of them. The sample comprises 70,000 to 85,000 clones, approximately 82% of which are singletons, and 11% rests with the top ten. Sequenced: PBMCs. The chain couples TRBV3-1 (or the pseudogene TRBV3-2) to TRBJ2-1; 11 bases are shared with TRBD2. The sequence came from a man aged 55 to 70 with head and neck cancer. CDR3 bases: TGTGCCAGCAGCCAAGTAGCGGGAGGGGACAATGAGCAGTTCTTC. It codes for CASSQVAGGDNEQFF.